A single sample is the source of the 21 T cell receptor beta chains below, sequenced in a study of OX40 agonist ivuxolimab in advanced cancers. Using immunoSEQ multiplex PCR, the repertoire was profiled, and TCRdb retains in-frame clones only, with some absent. This table has about 84,000 clones, around 84% appearing once. The sequenced sample was CD4+ or CD8+ T cells sorted from blood, obtained in a trial of the OX40 agonist ivuxolimab. The receptor set was obtained from an adult with an advanced solid tumor such as melanoma, head and neck, liver or kidney cancer.

Only a few counts were recorded for this clone. The chain links TRBV4-1 to TRBJ2-2; D gene ambiguous. The ends were cut back, 3 bases at V and 6 bases at J, with 11 bases in the middle. Germline loops: CDR1 MGHRA, CDR2 YSYEKL. The CDR3 totals 14 residues. CDR3: CASSQATASGELFF. The CDR3 DNA follows: TGCGCCAGCAGCCAGGCTACAGCGTCCGGGGAGCTGTTTTTT.

The J gene is TRBJ1-2, the V gene TRBV4-1; D not resolved. The V gene's germline CDR1 is MGHRA and CDR2 YSYEKL. V dropped 1 base and J dropped 2 bases, with 8 bases sitting between them. The CDR3 is made up of 14 amino acids. The CDR3 loop is CASSQVSVNYGYTF. The CDR3, as DNA: TGCGCCAGCAGCCAAGTTAGTGTAAACTATGGCTACACCTTC.

The chain couples TRBV7-6 to TRBJ2-2; D not resolved. The CDR3 sequence is 14 residues long. Germline CDR1 reads SGHVS; CDR2 reads FNYEAQ. Trimming took off 5 bases at V and 7 bases at J, with 14 bases between the two ends. CDR3 in DNA: TGTGCCAGCAGCCATGACACCGCCGGCGGGGAGCTGTTTTTT. This gives the protein CASSHDTAGGELFF.

The chain employs TRBV19 and TRBJ1-4; D is undetermined. The V gene lost 6 bases and the J gene lost 1 base, with 12 bases spanning the gap. The CDR3 consists of 15 residues. The V gene's germline CDR1 is LNHDA and CDR2 SQIVND (reference sequence). This CDR3 is CASSEENLTNEKLFF. DNA for the CDR3: TGTGCCAGTAGCGAAGAAAACCTAACTAATGAAAAACTGTTTTTT.

V gene TRBV10-3 combines with J gene TRBJ2-3; 12 positions agree with TRBD2. The CDR3 has 16 residues. Per germline, CDR1 ENHRY and CDR2 SYGVKD. V shed 6 bases and J 5 bases; nucleotides not matched to a gene: 9. CDR3 sequence reads: CAISPGLAGFQDTQYF. CDR3 bases: TGTGCCATCAGCCCTGGACTAGCGGGGTTTCAAGATACGCAGTATTTT.

For the CDR3, the DNA is TGTGCCAGCAGCCCCCGGACAGGAGGGAATAATTCACCCCTCCACTTT. This encodes CASSPRTGGNNSPLHF. The gene calls are TRBV14 and TRBJ1-6; the match to TRBD1 covers 7 bases. This CDR3 comprises 16 residues. V shed 4 bases and J 5 bases; nucleotides not matched to a gene: 8. CDR1 is SGHDN and CDR2 is FVKESK in the germline V gene.

The chain joins TRBV7-9 to TRBJ1-1; 7 bases are shared with TRBD1. CDR1 is SEHNR and CDR2 is FQNEAQ in the germline V gene (reference sequence). CDR3 length: 13 amino acids. After removal of 5 bases from V and 4 bases from J, the junction contained 4 bases not matched to a gene. The CDR3 DNA reads as TGTGCCAGCAGCCAGGGGGGAATCACTGAAGCTTTCTTT. Its protein product is CASSQGGITEAFF.

The table lists this clone with a few counts. The gene calls are TRBV5-1 and TRBJ1-2; maybe TRBD1 (5 bases). V was pared by 2 bases and J by 8 bases, with 13 bases between. The length of the CDR3 is 13 residues. The V gene's germline CDR1 is SGHRS and CDR2 YFSETQ. The CDR3 is CASSLGEAGGYTF. DNA for the CDR3: TGCGCCAGCAGCTTAGGGGAAGCGGGAGGCTACACCTTC.

The V gene is TRBV28, the J gene TRBJ2-1; D is unresolved. The V end was cut by 11 bases, the J end by 2 bases, with 10 bases between. CDR3 size: 12 residues. The V gene's germline CDR1 is MDHEN and CDR2 SYDVKM. CDR3 sequence: CAAPSPYNEQFF. The CDR3, as DNA: TGTGCCGCACCGTCCCCCTACAATGAGCAGTTCTTC.

This sequence joins TRBV4-1 and TRBJ1-1; D gene unclear. The V gene lost 1 base and the J gene lost 5 bases, with 17 bases spanning the gap. This CDR3 region has 16 residues. CDR1 MGHRA and CDR2 YSYEKL come from the germline V gene. Here the CDR3 DNA reads TGCGCCAGCAGCCAAGTTGGGGTCGGCGTCGGGACTGAAGCTTTCTTT. Protein: CASSQVGVGVGTEAFF.

CDR3 coding DNA: TGTGCCAGCAGCTTGCGGGGGGGCCGGGAGACCCAGTACTTC. Encoded protein: CASSLRGGRETQYF. This rearrangement joins TRBV5-4 to TRBJ2-5; 8 nucleotides align to TRBD2. The CDR3 has 14 residues. CDR1 and CDR2 from the germline V gene are SGHNT and YYREEE (reference sequence). The trim removed 1 base at V and 5 bases at J, leaving 4 bases unmatched. Variable domain in full (rest from reference TRBV5-4 and TRBJ2-5): ETGVTQSPTHLIKTRGQQVTLRCSSQSGHNTVSWYQQALGQGPQFIFQYYREEENGRGNFPPRFSGLQFPNYSSELNVNALELDDSALYLCASSLRGGRETQYFGPGTRLLVL.

The chain recombines TRBV19 with TRBJ1-5; 7 bases match TRBD1. CDR3 length: 16 residues. V lost 5 bases, J lost 0 bases, and 7 bases stayed unmatched. Germline V gene lookup returns CDR1 LNHDA and CDR2 SQIVND (reference sequence). CDR3 region: CASSSTGPYSNQPQHF. The DNA for the CDR3 is TGTGCCAGTAGTTCGACAGGGCCCTATAGCAATCAGCCCCAGCATTTT.

V and J are TRBV6-6 and TRBJ1-1; no clear D. CDR1 and CDR2 from the germline V gene are MNHNY and SVGAGI (reference sequence). The germline V and J ends were trimmed by 6 bases and 0 bases, with 8 bases remaining between them. The CDR3 length is 13 residues. DNA for the CDR3: TGTGCCAGCAGGGTCCTTATGAACACTGAAGCTTTCTTT. It yields the protein CASRVLMNTEAFF.

The chain recombines TRBV10-3 with TRBJ1-1, with D possibly TRBD1 on 6 matching bases. This CDR3 comprises 16 residues. CDR1 is ENHRY, CDR2 SYGVKD, per germline. V gave up 4 bases and J gave up 0 bases, with 15 bases separating them. This CDR3 is CAISGGGGPLNTEAFF. The CDR3, as DNA: TGTGCCATCAGTGGGGGAGGGGGGCCGCTGAACACTGAAGCTTTCTTT.

This sequence joins TRBV7-5 and TRBJ2-1. TRBV7-5 is a pseudogene locus. The CDR3 covers 13 residues. The CDR3 reads CVRSPRPNNEQFF. The CDR3 nucleotides are TGTGTCAGAAGCCCCCGACCGAACAATGAGCAGTTCTTC.

This chain joins TRBV2 and TRBJ1-1, with D possibly TRBD1 on 5 matching bases. Germline CDR1 and CDR2: SNHLY and FYNNEI. The CDR3 loop spans 15 amino acids. V lost 6 bases and J lost 5, with 19 bases in between. The CDR3 DNA follows: TGTGCCAGCAGGGGACCCGGCGGGGGTTTGACTGAAGCTTTCTTT. Its protein is CASRGPGGGLTEAFF. The full variable domain, its missing parts supplied by reference TRBV2 and TRBJ1-1, is EPEVTQTPSHQVTQMGQEVILRCVPISNHLYFYWYRQILGQKVEFLVSFYNNEISEKSEIFDDQFSVERPDGSNFTLKIRSTKLEDSAMYFCASRGPGGGLTEAFFGQGTRLTVV.

This rearrangement joins TRBV5-4 to TRBJ1-2; no clear D gene. CDR1 SGHNT and CDR2 YYREEE come from the germline V gene (reference sequence). The ends were cut back, 0 bases at V and 8 bases at J, with 11 bases in the middle. The length of the CDR3 is 13 residues. CDR3 bases: TGTGCCAGCAGCTTGGGCAAGGGCATGGGCTACACCTTC. Encoded protein: CASSLGKGMGYTF.

V usage is TRBV18 and J usage is TRBJ2-7, with D hard to call. Germline loops: CDR1 KGHSH, CDR2 LQKENI. V gave up 6 bases and J gave up 0 bases, with 6 bases separating them. CDR3 size: 12 residues. The CDR3 region is CASSPSSYEQYV. The CDR3 DNA sequence: TGTGCCAGCTCCCCCAGCTCCTACGAGCAGTACGTC.

The CDR3 protein is CASSIEGYNEQFF. For the CDR3, the DNA is TGTGCCAGTAGTATAGAAGGGTACAATGAGCAGTTCTTC. The chain has TRBV19 and TRBJ2-1; D unresolved. V lost 0 bases and J lost 4, with 4 bases in between. CDR3 length: 13 amino acids. Germline assignment: CDR1 LNHDA and CDR2 SQIVND (reference sequence).

The V and J genes are TRBV19 and TRBJ1-6; 9 positions match TRBD1. Unmatched junction bases numbered 8, after V lost 7 bases and J lost 7 bases. This CDR3 spans 15 amino acids. CDR1 LNHDA and CDR2 SQIVND come from the germline V gene (reference sequence). The CDR3 loop reads CASKGRDRENSPLHF. For the CDR3, the DNA is TGTGCCAGTAAGGGAAGGGACAGGGAGAATTCACCCCTCCACTTT.

The rearrangement uses TRBV4-2 and TRBJ1-3; D uncertain. Germline V gene lookup returns CDR1 LGHNA and CDR2 YNFKEQ. The length of the CDR3 is 15 residues. V was trimmed by 2 bases and J by 7 bases, leaving 15 bases between them. CDR3 bases: TGTGCCAGCAGCCAAACTGCAAATGGAAAGAACACCATATATTTT. This sequence encodes CASSQTANGKNTIYF.